These 16 T cell receptor beta chains were all obtained from the same sample, sequenced in a study of T cell changes during pregnancy in multiple sclerosis. Profiling relied on immunoSEQ multiplex PCR, and the TCRdb table lists in-frame clones only, not all of them. The data contain 75,000 to 85,000 clones, 93% of them singletons. The sequenced sample was peripheral blood, obtained in the second trimester of pregnancy. The receptor set was obtained from a female donor with multiple sclerosis, enrolled in a pregnancy study.

V usage is TRBV9 and J usage is TRBJ2-3, with unresolved D. With 2 bases removed from V and 1 base from J, the gap between germline ends came to 11 bases. The CDR3 runs to 15 residues. CDR1 SGDLS and CDR2 YYNGEE come from the germline V gene. CDR3 region: CASSVTWQGTDTQYF. Written as DNA, the CDR3 is TGTGCCAGCAGCGTGACATGGCAGGGCACAGATACGCAGTATTTT.

The chain couples TRBV11-1 to TRBJ2-7, with D maybe TRBD1 (6 bases). This CDR3 spans 15 amino acids. With 1 base removed from V and 4 bases from J, the gap between germline ends came to 14 bases. Germline values: CDR1 SGHAT, CDR2 FQDESV (reference sequence). CDR3 loop: CASSLGSQGIYEQYF. Here the CDR3 DNA reads TGTGCCAGCAGCTTAGGGTCCCAGGGGATATACGAGCAGTACTTC.

This chain links TRBV6-5 with TRBJ1-2, with D perhaps TRBD1 (6 bases). CDR1 is MNHEY and CDR2 is SVGAGI in the germline V gene. The germline V and J ends were trimmed by 6 bases and 2 bases, with 16 bases remaining between them. The CDR3 runs to 15 residues. The CDR3 DNA follows: TGTGCCAGCAGACGAGTTAACAGGGACAACTATGGCTACACCTTC. Its protein product is CASRRVNRDNYGYTF.

V gene TRBV30 combines with J gene TRBJ1-2; 9 bases are shared with TRBD1. The CDR3 sequence is 14 residues long. Trimming cost V 8 bases and J 8 bases; bases outside gene matches: 15. CDR1 and CDR2 from the germline V gene are GTSNPN and SVGIG (reference sequence). The CDR3 loop is CARTDRGQGWGYTF. CDR3 DNA: TGTGCCCGTACTGACAGGGGACAGGGATGGGGCTACACCTTC. Based on the CDR3 plus reference TRBV30 and TRBJ1-2, the full variable domain is SQTIHQWPATLVQPVGSPLSLECTVEGTSNPNLYWYRQAAGRGLQLLFYSVGIGQISSEVPQNLSASRPQDRQFILSSKKLLLSDSGFYLCARTDRGQGWGYTFGSGTRLTVV.

The J gene is TRBJ2-5, the V gene TRBV9, with D possibly TRBD2 on 6 matching bases. V lost 4 bases and J 6 bases, leaving 13 bases between the germline ends. This CDR3 region has 13 residues. The germline V gene has CDR1 SGDLS and CDR2 YYNGEE. CDR3 loop: CASSSGLKKTQYF. CDR3 coding DNA: TGTGCCAGCAGCTCGGGACTGAAGAAGACCCAGTACTTC.

The chain is built from TRBV4-1 and TRBJ1-6; a possible D gene is TRBD1 (6 bases). Germline V CDR1 and CDR2: MGHRA, YSYEKL. Trimming took off 7 bases at V and 6 bases at J, with 16 bases between the two ends. CDR3 length equals 15 residues. The CDR3 DNA follows: TGCGCCAGCACTGTGAGGGCAGGGGTTAATTCACCCCTCCACTTT. Its protein product is CASTVRAGVNSPLHF.

CDR3 residues: CASSIEGALDEQYF. The CDR3 region has the DNA TGTGCCAGTAGTATAGAAGGGGCTCTCGACGAGCAGTACTTC. The V and J genes are TRBV19 and TRBJ2-7; a weak D match, TRBD1 (5 bases). CDR3 length: 14 residues. Trimming removed 0 bases at V and 5 bases at J, with 11 bases between. Germline CDR1 and CDR2: LNHDA and SQIVND (reference sequence).

The chain has TRBV5-5 and TRBJ1-2; D is perhaps TRBD1 (6 bases). CDR3 size: 14 residues. V lost 2 bases and J lost 2, with 10 bases in between. Germline-derived CDR1 and CDR2 are SGHKS and YYEKEE (reference sequence). The CDR3 DNA is TGTGCCAGCAGCTTACAGGGAGAGAACTATGGCTACACCTTC. It codes for CASSLQGENYGYTF. Looking up the rest from reference TRBV5-5 and TRBJ1-2 gives the full variable domain: DAGVTQSPTHLIKTRGQQVTLRCSPISGHKSVSWYQQVLGQGPQFIFQYYEKEERGRGNFPDRFSARQFPNYSSELNVNALLLGDSALYLCASSLQGENYGYTFGSGTRLTVV.

This clone appeared a single time. This chain uses TRBV7-9 with TRBJ2-1, with TRBD2 identical over 10 bases. From germline, CDR1 is SEHNR and CDR2 FQNEAQ (reference sequence). J gave up 4 bases and V 0 bases, and 0 bases lay outside the gene matches. This CDR3 is built from 15 residues. This CDR3 is CASSLASGGYNEQFF. CDR3 bases: TGTGCCAGCAGCTTAGCTAGCGGGGGGTACAATGAGCAGTTCTTC.

The genes are TRBV13 and TRBJ2-1; TRBD1 matches at 11 bases. CDR3 size: 16 residues. Germline lookup yields CDR1 PRHDT and CDR2 FYEKMQ (reference sequence). V was clipped by 5 bases and J by 2 bases; unmatched bases: 5. The CDR3 here is CASSTRTGGTYNEQFF. CDR3 coding DNA: TGTGCCAGCAGCACGCGGACAGGGGGCACCTACAATGAGCAGTTCTTC.

The genes are TRBV7-9 and TRBJ2-2; D might be TRBD2 (5 bases). Germline V CDR1 and CDR2: SEHNR, FQNEAQ (reference sequence). This CDR3 has 15 amino acids. V lost 1 base to trimming and J lost 0 bases, with 6 bases between them. The CDR3 loop is CASSLGSANTGELFF. The DNA of the CDR3 is TGTGCCAGCAGCTTAGGTAGCGCGAACACCGGGGAGCTGTTTTTT.

The rearrangement links TRBV7-3 to TRBJ2-1; 10 nucleotides align to TRBD2. V lost 4 bases to trimming and J lost 6 bases; unmatched junction nucleotides: 6. In germline, CDR1 is SGHTA, CDR2 FQGTGA. This CDR3 is 15 amino acids long. The CDR3 sequence is CASSYYERGGNEQFF. The CDR3 nucleotides are TGTGCCAGCAGCTACTACGAGCGGGGGGGCAATGAGCAGTTCTTC.

J is TRBJ1-1 and V is TRBV19, with TRBD1 as a possible D gene (6 bases). The CDR3 loop spans 13 amino acids. Trimming pared 10 bases from V and 2 bases from J, leaving 14 bases between. Germline CDR1 reads LNHDA; CDR2 reads SQIVND (reference sequence). CDR3 sequence reads: CATKDRSNTEAFF. CDR3 sequence (DNA): TGTGCCACGAAAGACAGGTCTAACACTGAAGCTTTCTTT. The full variable domain, its missing parts supplied by reference TRBV19 and TRBJ1-1, is DGGITQSPKYLFRKEGQNVTLSCEQNLNHDAMYWYRQDPGQGLRLIYYSQIVNDFQKGDIAEGYSVSREKKESFPLTVTSAQKNPTAFYLCATKDRSNTEAFFGQGTRLTVV.

V is TRBV11-2 and J is TRBJ1-2; D not certain. The CDR3 loop spans 12 amino acids. Trimming removed 5 bases at V and 4 bases at J, with 8 bases between. Germline V gene sequence: CDR1 SGHAT, CDR2 FQNNGV. The CDR3 region has the DNA TGTGCCAGCAGCAGATTGAGCTATGGCTACACCTTC. As protein: CASSRLSYGYTF.

The chain uses TRBV27 and TRBJ2-7; 8 nucleotides agree with TRBD2. The CDR3 has 15 residues. Germline V gene lookup returns CDR1 MNHEY and CDR2 SMNVEV (reference sequence). V gave up 8 bases and J gave up 4 bases; unmatched junction bases: 13. The CDR3 reads CASRSSGGLVYEQYF. CDR3 sequence (DNA): TGTGCCAGCCGGTCGAGCGGGGGCCTTGTTTACGAGCAGTACTTC.

The chain is built from TRBV7-9 and TRBJ2-7, with 7 bases aligning to TRBD2. The junction had 8 bases not matched to a gene; V was cut back by 8 bases and J by 7 bases. The CDR3 is made up of 12 amino acids. Per germline, CDR1 SEHNR and CDR2 FQNEAQ (reference sequence). Here the CDR3 DNA reads TGTGCCAGCGGGAGGGTAGGCTGGGAGCAGTACTTC. It yields the protein CASGRVGWEQYF.